The T cell receptor beta chain under discussion was sequenced for a study of T-cell reconstitution after alpha-beta-depleted transplantation in children. This clonotype was observed at least ten times. A TCRbeta library incorporating unique molecular identifiers was prepared. One entry per CDR3 protein results from TCRdb running MiXCR on the PCR reads. The sample yields under 300,000 distinct CDR3 sequences, about 9.6% seen once. Unmatched junction bases numbered 6, after V lost 2 bases and J lost 6 bases. The CDR3 loop spans 15 amino acids. Looked up from germline, CDR1 is SGHTA and CDR2 is FQGNSA. The chain is built from TRBV7-2 and TRBJ2-3; the match to TRBD2 covers 9 bases. This receptor was taken from a human donor who donated a stem cell graft to a child with SCID. Sequencing was performed on PBMCs from the stem cell graft donor, taken from the stem cell graft. The chain's CDR3 is CASSLQRGGVDTQYF. CDR3 DNA: TGTGCCAGCAGCTTACAGCGCGGGGGGGTGGATACGCAGTATTTT.